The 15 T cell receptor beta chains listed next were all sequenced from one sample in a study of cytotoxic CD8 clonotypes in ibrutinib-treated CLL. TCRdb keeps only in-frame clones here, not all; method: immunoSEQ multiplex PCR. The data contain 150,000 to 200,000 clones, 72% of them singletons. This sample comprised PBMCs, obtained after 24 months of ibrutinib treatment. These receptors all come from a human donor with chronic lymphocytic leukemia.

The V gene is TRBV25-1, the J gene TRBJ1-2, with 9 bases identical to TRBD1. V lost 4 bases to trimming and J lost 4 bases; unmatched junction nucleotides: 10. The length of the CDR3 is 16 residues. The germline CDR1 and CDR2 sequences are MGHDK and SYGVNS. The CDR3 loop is CASSGKWTGVIYGYTF. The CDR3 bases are TGTGCCAGCAGTGGGAAATGGACAGGGGTGATCTATGGCTACACCTTC.

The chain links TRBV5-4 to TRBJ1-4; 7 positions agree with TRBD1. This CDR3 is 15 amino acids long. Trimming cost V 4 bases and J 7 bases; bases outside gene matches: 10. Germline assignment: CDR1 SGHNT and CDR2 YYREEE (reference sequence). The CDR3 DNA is TGTGCCAGCAGCAGGGACAGCCTAAGAGGTGAAAAACTGTTTTTT. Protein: CASSRDSLRGEKLFF.

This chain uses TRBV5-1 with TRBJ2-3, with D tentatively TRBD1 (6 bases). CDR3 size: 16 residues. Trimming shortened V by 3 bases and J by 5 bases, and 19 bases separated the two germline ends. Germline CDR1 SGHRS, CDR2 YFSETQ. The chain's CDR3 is CASSSQGIQSRDTQYF. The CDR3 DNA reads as TGCGCCAGCAGCTCCCAGGGGATACAAAGTAGAGATACGCAGTATTTT.

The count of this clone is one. The CDR3 DNA follows: TGTGCCAGCAGCTTGAGGTTTGGTAGACCGGCGGTTGTGGGCTATGGCTACACCTTC. Encoded protein: CASSLRFGRPAVVGYGYTF. The chain joins TRBV5-6 to TRBJ1-2, with no clear D. CDR1 is SGHDT, CDR2 YYEEEE, per germline. The CDR3 extends over 19 amino acids. Trimming shortened V by 1 base and J by 4 bases, and 26 bases separated the two germline ends.

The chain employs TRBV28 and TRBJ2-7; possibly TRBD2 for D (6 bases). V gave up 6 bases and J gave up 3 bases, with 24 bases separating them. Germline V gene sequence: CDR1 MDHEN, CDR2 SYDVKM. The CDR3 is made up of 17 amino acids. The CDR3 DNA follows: TGTGCCAGCAGCCCTCCAGGGACTCCCGGTTTTTTCTACGAGCAGTACTTC. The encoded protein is CASSPPGTPGFFYEQYF.

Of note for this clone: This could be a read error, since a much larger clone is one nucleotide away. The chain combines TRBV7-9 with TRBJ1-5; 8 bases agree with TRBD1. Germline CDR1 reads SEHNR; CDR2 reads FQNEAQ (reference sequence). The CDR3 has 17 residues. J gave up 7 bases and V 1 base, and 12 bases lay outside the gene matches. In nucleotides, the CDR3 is TGTGCCAGCAGCTTAGGAATCGGACAGGGAGGTGGGCAGCCCCAGCATTTT. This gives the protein CASSLGIGQGGGQPQHF.

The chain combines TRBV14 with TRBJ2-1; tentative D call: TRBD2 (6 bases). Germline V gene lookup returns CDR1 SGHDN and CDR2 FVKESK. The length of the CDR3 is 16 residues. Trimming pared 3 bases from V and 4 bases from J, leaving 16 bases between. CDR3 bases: TGTGCCAGCAGCCACGCCTTAGCGGATAGTTACAATGAGCAGTTCTTC. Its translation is CASSHALADSYNEQFF. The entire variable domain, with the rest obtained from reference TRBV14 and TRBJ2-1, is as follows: EAGVTQFPSHSVIEKGQTVTLRCDPISGHDNLYWYRRVMGKEIKFLLHFVKESKQDESGMPNNRFLAERTGGTYSTLKVQPAELEDSGVYFCASSHALADSYNEQFFGPGTRLTVL.

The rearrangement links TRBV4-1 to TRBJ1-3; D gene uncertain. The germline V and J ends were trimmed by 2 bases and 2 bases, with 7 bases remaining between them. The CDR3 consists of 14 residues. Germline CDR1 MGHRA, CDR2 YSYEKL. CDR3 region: CASSQPTTGNTIYF. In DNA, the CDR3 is TGCGCCAGCAGCCAACCAACAACTGGAAACACCATATATTTT.

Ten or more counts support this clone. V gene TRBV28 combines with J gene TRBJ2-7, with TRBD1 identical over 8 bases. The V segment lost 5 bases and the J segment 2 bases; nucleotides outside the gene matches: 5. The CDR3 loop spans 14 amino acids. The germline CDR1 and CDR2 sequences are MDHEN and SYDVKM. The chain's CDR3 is CASSRTGYPYEQYF. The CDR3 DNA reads TGTGCCAGCAGTCGGACAGGGTATCCCTACGAGCAGTACTTC.

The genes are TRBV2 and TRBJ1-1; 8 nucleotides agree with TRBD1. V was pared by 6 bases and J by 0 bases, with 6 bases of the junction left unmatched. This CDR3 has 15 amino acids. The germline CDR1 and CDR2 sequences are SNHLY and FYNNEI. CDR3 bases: TGTGCCAGCAGGGTAACAGGGGGGGTGAACACTGAAGCTTTCTTT. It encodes CASRVTGGVNTEAFF.

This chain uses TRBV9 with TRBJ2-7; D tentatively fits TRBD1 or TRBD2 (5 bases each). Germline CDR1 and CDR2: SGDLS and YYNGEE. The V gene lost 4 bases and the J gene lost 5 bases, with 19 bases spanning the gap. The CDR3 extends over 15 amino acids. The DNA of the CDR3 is TGTGCCAGCAGCAAAACATCAGGGACGCAGAACGAGCAGTACTTC. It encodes CASSKTSGTQNEQYF.

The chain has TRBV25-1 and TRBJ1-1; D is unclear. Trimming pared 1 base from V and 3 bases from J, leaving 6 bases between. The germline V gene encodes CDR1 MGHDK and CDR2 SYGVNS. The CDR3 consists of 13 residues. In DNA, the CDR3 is TGTGCCAGCAGTGAATTGGGCTACACTGAAGCTTTCTTT. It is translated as CASSELGYTEAFF.

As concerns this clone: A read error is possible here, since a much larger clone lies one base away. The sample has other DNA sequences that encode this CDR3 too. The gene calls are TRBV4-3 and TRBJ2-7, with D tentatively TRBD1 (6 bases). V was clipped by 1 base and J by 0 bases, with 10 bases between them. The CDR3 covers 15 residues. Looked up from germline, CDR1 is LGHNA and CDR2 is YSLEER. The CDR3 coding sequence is TGCGCCAGCAGCCAAGTCACAGGGAGCTCCTACGAGCAGTACTTC. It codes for CASSQVTGSSYEQYF.

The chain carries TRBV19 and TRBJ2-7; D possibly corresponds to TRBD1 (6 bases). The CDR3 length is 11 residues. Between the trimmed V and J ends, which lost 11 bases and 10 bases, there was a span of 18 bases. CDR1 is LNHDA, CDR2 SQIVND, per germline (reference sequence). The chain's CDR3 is CAVGQGIVQYF. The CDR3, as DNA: TGTGCCGTGGGGCAGGGGATCGTTCAGTACTTC.

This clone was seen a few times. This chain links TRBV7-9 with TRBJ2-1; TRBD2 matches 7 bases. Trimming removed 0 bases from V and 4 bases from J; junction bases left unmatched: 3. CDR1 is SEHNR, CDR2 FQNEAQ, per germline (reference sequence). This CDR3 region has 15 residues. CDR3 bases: TGTGCCAGCAGCTTAGCCCCGGGAGGATACAATGAGCAGTTCTTC. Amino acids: CASSLAPGGYNEQFF.